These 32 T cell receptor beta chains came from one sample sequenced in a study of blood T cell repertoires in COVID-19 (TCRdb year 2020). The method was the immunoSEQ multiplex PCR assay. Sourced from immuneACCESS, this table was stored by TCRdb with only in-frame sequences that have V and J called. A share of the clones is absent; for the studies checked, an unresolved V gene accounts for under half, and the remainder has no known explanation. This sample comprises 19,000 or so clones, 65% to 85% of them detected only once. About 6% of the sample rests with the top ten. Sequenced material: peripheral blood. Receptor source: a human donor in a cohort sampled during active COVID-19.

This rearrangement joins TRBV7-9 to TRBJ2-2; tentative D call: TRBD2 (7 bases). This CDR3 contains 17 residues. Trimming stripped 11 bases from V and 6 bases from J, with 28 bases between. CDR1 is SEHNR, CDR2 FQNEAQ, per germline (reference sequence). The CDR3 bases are TGTGCCCCCGACGGGGGGCTAGCGACCTCCTTTGCCGGGGAGCTGTTTTTT. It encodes CAPDGGLATSFAGELFF.

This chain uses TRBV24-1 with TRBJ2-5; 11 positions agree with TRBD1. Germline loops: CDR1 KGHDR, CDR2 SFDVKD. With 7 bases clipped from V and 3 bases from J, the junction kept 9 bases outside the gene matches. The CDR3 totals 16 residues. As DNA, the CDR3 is TGTGCCACCAGCAATCTGGGACAGGGGGAAGAAGAGACCCAGTACTTC. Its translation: CATSNLGQGEEETQYF.

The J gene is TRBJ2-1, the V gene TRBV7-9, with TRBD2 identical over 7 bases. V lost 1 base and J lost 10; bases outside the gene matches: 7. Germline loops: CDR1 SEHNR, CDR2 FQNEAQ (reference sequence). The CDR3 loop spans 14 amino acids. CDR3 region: CASSLVSGPGEQFF. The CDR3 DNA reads TGTGCCAGCAGCTTAGTTAGCGGGCCGGGAGAGCAGTTCTTC. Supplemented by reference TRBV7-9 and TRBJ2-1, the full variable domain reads DTGVSQNPRHKITKRGQNVTFRCDPISEHNRLYWYRQTLGQGPEFLTYFQNEAQLEKSRLLSDRFSAERPKGSFSTLEIQRTEQGDSAMYLCASSLVSGPGEQFFGPGTRLTVL.

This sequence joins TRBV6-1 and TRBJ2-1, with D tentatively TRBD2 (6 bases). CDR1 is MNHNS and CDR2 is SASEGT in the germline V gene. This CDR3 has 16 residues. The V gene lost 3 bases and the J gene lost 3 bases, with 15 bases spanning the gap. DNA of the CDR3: TGTGCCAGCAGTGAGTCTGGGGGAGGCAGCTACAATGAGCAGTTCTTC. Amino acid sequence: CASSESGGGSYNEQFF.

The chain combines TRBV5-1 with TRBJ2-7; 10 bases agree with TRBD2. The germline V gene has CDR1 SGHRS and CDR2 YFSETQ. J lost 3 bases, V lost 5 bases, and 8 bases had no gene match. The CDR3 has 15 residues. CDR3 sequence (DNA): TGCGCCAGCAGTCGGATAGCGGGAGGAATCTACGAGCAGTACTTC. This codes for CASSRIAGGIYEQYF.

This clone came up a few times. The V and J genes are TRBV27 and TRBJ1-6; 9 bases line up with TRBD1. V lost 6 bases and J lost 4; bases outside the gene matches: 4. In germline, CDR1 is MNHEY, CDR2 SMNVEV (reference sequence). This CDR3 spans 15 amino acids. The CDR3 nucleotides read TGTGCCAGCAGCCTCGACAGGGGGTATAATTCACCCCTCCACTTT. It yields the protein CASSLDRGYNSPLHF.

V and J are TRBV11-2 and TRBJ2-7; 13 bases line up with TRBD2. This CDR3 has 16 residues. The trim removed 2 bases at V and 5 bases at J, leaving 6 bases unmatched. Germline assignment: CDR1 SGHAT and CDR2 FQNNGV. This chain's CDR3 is CASSLTGLAGFNEQYF. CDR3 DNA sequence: TGTGCCAGCAGCTTAACGGGACTAGCGGGATTTAACGAGCAGTACTTC.

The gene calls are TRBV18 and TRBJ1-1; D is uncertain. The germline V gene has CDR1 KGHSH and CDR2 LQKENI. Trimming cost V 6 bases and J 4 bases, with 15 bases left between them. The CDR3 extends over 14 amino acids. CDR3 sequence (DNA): TGTGCCAGCTCCCCCGAAGAAGGGAGCACTGAAGCTTTCTTT. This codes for CASSPEEGSTEAFF.

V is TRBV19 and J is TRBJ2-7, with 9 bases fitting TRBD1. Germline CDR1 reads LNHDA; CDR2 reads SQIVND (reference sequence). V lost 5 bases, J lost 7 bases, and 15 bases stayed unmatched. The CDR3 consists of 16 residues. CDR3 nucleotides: TGTGCCAGTAGTGTTACACCGGGACAGGGCTTGGGTGAGCAGTACTTC. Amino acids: CASSVTPGQGLGEQYF. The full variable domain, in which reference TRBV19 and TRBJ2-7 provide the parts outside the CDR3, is DGGITQSPKYLFRKEGQNVTLSCEQNLNHDAMYWYRQDPGQGLRLIYYSQIVNDFQKGDIAEGYSVSREKKESFPLTVTSAQKNPTAFYLCASSVTPGQGLGEQYFGPGTRLTVT.

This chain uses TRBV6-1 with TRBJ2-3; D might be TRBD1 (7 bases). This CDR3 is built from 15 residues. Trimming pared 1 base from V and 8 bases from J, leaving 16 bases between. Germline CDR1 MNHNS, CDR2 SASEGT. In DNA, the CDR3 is TGTGCCAGCAGTGAAGGGGGGGACAGACCGGGTACGCAGTATTTT. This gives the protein CASSEGGDRPGTQYF.

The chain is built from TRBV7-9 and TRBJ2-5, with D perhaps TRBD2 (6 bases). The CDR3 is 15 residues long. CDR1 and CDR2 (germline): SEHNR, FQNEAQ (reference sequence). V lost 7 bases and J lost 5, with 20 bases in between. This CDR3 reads CASNRLGGELETQYF. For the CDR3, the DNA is TGTGCCAGCAACCGACTAGGCGGTGAGTTGGAGACCCAGTACTTC.

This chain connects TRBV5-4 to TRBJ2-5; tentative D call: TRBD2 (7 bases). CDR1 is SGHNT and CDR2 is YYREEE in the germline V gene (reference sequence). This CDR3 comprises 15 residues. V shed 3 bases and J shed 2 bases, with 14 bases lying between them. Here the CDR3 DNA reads TGTGCCAGCAGCTCGGAGGGGGGAGGGCAAGAGACCCAGTACTTC. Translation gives CASSSEGGGQETQYF.

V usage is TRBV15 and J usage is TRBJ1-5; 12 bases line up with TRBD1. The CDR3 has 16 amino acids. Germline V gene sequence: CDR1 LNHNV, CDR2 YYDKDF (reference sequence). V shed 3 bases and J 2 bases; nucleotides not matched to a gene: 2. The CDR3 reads CATSRGTGGGNQPQHF. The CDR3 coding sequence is TGTGCCACCAGCAGGGGGACAGGGGGCGGCAATCAGCCCCAGCATTTT.

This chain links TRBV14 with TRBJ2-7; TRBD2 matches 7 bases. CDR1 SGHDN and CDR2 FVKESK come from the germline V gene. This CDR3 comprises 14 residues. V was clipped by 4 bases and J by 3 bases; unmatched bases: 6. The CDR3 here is CASSRGGSYYEQYF. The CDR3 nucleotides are TGTGCCAGCAGCCGGGGGGGGAGCTACTACGAGCAGTACTTC.

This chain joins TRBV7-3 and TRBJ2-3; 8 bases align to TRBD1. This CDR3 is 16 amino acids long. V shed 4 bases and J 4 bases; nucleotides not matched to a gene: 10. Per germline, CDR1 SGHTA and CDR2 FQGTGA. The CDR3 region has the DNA TGTGCCAGCAGCTCGCACGGACAGGGTGGGCCAGATACGCAGTATTTT. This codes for CASSSHGQGGPDTQYF.

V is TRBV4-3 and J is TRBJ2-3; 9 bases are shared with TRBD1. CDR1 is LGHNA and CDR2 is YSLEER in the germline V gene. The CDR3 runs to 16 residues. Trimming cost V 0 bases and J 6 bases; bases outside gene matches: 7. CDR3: CASSQDLGTGHDTQYF. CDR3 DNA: TGCGCCAGCAGCCAAGATCTAGGGACAGGGCACGATACGCAGTATTTT.

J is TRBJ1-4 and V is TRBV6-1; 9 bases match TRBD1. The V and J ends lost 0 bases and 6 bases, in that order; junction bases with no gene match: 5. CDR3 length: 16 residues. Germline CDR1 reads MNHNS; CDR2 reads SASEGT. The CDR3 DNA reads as TGTGCCAGCAGTGAAGCAAGGGGGACAGGGCATGAAAAACTGTTTTTT. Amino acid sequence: CASSEARGTGHEKLFF.

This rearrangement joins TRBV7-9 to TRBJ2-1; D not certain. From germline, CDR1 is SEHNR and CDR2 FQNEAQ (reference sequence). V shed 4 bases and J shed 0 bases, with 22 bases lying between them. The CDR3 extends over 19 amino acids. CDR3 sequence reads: CASSSTVLRVISSYNEQFF. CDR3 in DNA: TGTGCCAGCAGCTCTACTGTCCTTCGGGTCATTAGCTCCTACAATGAGCAGTTCTTC.

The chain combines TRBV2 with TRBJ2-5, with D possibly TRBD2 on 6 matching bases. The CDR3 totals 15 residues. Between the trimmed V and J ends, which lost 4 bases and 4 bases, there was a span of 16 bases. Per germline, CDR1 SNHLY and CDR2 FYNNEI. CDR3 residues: CASSGGPGSRETQYF. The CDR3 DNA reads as TGTGCCAGCAGTGGGGGCCCCGGGAGTAGAGAGACCCAGTACTTC. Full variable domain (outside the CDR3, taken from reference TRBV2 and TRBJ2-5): EPEVTQTPSHQVTQMGQEVILRCVPISNHLYFYWYRQILGQKVEFLVSFYNNEISEKSEIFDDQFSVERPDGSNFTLKIRSTKLEDSAMYFCASSGGPGSRETQYFGPGTRLLVL.

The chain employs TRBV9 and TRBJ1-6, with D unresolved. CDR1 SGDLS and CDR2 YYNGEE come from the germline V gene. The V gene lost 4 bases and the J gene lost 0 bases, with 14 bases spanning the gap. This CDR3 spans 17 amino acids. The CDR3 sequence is CASSSPRGSSYNSPLHF. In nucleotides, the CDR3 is TGTGCCAGCAGCTCCCCCCGCGGTAGCTCCTATAATTCACCCCTCCACTTT.

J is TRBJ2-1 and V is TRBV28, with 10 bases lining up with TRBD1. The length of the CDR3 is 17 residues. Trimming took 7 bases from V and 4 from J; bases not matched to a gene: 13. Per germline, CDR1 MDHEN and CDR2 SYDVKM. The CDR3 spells CASKGQGMLSGYNEQFF. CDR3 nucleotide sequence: TGTGCCAGCAAGGGACAGGGGATGTTATCGGGGTACAATGAGCAGTTCTTC. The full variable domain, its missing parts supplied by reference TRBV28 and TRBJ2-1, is DVKVTQSSRYLVKRTGEKVFLECVQDMDHENMFWYRQDPGLGLRLIYFSYDVKMKEKGDIPEGYSVSREKKERFSLILESASTNQTSMYLCASKGQGMLSGYNEQFFGPGTRLTVL.

The DNA of the CDR3 is TGTGCCAGCTCCCGGACAGCAACTAGCACAGATACGCAGTATTTT. It codes for CASSRTATSTDTQYF. The J gene is TRBJ2-3, the V gene TRBV18; D is perhaps TRBD1 (6 bases). In germline, CDR1 is KGHSH, CDR2 LQKENI. The V end lost 6 bases, the J end lost 0 bases, and 13 bases lay between the germline ends. The CDR3 is 15 residues long. The entire variable domain, with the rest obtained from reference TRBV18 and TRBJ2-3, is as follows: NAGVMQNPRHLVRRRGQEARLRCSPMKGHSHVYWYRQLPEEGLKFMVYLQKENIIDESGMPKERFSAEFPKEGPSILRIQQVVRGDSAAYFCASSRTATSTDTQYFGPGTRLTVL.

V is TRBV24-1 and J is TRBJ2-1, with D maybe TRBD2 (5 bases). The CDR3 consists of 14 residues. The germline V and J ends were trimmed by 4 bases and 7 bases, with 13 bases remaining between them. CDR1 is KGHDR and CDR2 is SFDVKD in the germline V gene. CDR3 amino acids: CATSDGNVGNEQFF. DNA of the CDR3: TGTGCCACCAGTGACGGGAACGTTGGGAATGAGCAGTTCTTC.

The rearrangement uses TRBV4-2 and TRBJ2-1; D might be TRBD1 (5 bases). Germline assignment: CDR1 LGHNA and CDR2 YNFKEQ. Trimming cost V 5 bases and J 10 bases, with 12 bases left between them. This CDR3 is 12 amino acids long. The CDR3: CASSRDRIEQFF. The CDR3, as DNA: TGTGCCAGCAGCAGAGACAGAATAGAGCAGTTCTTC.

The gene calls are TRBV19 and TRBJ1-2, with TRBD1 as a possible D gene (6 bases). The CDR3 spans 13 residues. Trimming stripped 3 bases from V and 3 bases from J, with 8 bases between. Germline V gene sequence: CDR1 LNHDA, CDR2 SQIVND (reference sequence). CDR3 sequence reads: CASSIYRDYGYTF. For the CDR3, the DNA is TGTGCCAGTAGTATCTACAGGGACTATGGCTACACCTTC.

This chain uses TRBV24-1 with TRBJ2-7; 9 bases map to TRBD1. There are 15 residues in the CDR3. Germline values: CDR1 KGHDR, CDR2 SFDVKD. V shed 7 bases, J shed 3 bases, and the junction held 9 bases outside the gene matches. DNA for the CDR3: TGTGCCACCAGCGACCCCCCGGGACAGGGCTACGAGCAGTACTTC. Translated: CATSDPPGQGYEQYF.

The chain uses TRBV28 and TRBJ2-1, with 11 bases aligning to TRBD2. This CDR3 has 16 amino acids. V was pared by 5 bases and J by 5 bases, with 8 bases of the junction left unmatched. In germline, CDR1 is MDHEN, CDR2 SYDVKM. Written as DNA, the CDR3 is TGTGCCAGCAGTCTCCCTCTAGCGGGAGGTAACAATGAGCAGTTCTTC. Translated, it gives CASSLPLAGGNNEQFF.

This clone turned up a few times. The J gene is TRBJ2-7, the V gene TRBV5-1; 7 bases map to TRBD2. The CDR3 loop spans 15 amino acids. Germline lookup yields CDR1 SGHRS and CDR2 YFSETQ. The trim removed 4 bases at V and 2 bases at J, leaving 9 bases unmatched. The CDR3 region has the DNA TGCGCCAGCAGCCCCCGCCCGGGAGGCACCTACGAGCAGTACTTC. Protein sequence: CASSPRPGGTYEQYF.

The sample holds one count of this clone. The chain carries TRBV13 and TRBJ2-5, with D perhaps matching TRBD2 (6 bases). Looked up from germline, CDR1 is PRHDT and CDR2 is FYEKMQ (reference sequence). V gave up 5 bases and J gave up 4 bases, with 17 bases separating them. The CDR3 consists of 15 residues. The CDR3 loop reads CASSPRPGELETQYF. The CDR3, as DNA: TGTGCCAGCAGCCCGAGGCCGGGGGAGTTAGAGACCCAGTACTTC.

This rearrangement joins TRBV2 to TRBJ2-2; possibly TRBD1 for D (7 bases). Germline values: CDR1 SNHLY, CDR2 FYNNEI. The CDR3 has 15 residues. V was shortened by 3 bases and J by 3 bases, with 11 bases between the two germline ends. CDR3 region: CASSEGRGDTGELFF. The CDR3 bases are TGTGCCAGCAGTGAGGGCAGGGGGGACACCGGGGAGCTGTTTTTT.

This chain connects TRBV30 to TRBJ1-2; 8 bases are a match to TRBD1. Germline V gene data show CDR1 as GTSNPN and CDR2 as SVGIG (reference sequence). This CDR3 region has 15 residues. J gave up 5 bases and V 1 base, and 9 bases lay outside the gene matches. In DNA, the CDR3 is TGTGCCTGGAGTGCGGGGCAGGGGGCGCGGTATGGCTACACCTTC. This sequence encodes CAWSAGQGARYGYTF. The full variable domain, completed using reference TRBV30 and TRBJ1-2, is SQTIHQWPATLVQPVGSPLSLECTVEGTSNPNLYWYRQAAGRGLQLLFYSVGIGQISSEVPQNLSASRPQDRQFILSSKKLLLSDSGFYLCAWSAGQGARYGYTFGSGTRLTVV.

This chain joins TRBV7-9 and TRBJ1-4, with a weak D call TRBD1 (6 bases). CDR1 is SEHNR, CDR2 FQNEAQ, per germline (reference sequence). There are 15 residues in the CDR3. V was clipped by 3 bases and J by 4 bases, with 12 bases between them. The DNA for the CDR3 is TGTGCCAGCAGCTTCCCCACAGGGTTTAATGAAAAACTGTTTTTT. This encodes CASSFPTGFNEKLFF.